This section outlines one TCR beta chain sequence together with its context. Its antigen remains unidentified. Molecules of cDNA were individually given unique molecular identifiers that were attached to them. TCRdb ran MiXCR on the 5' RACE reads and lists one entry per CDR3 protein. In the table there are over 45,000 distinct CDR3 sequences, 4.5% to 7% of which are singletons. This sample was included in a study of early T cells in non-severe SARS-CoV-2 infection. The overall study: Sequencing used unsorted whole-blood bulk RNA, so chains lack pairing. Study-level findings and limits: Private and CD4 specificities were missed by VDJdb matching, skewed to anti-spike CD8.

This CDR3 region has 14 residues. The V and J ends lost 0 bases and 12 bases respectively, with 15 bases between them. Germline V lookup: CDR1 SEHNR, CDR2 FQNEAQ (reference sequence). The chain combines TRBV7-9 with TRBJ2-1; D might be TRBD1 (5 bases). Sequences were obtained from whole blood. The TCR comes from an adult who was a healthcare worker with PCR-confirmed SARS-CoV-2 infection or an uninfected control (not recorded which). CDR3 nucleotides: TGTGCCAGCAGCTTAGCCCCTACAGGCCCCCGGCAGTTCTTC. It encodes CASSLAPTGPRQFF.